The rows below give T cell receptor beta chains drawn from one sample of a study of T-cell memory formation after mild COVID-19. Via MiXCR, TCRdb re-called the 5' RACE reads, giving one row per CDR3 protein. The sample consists of 200,000 to 250,000 distinct CDR3 sequences, around 17% of them appearing once. The sample taken for sequencing was PBMCs or a T cell subset sorted from them (not recorded which). Every receptor here comes from a young man who had mild COVID-19 (a few samples of this study predate the infection). Cell type and time point are not known. Both conserved end residues are part of each CDR3. A D gene is named only where the DNA matches it firmly. Part of the rows lack a size; the others show once, few, many or a class for expanded clones.

clone_size	d_call	j_call	v_call	cdr3_aa	cdr3_nt
few	NA	TRBJ2-1	TRBV23-1	CASSQSLALYNEQFF	TGCGCCAGCAGTCAGTCCCTAGCCCTTTACAATGAGCAGTTCTTC
many	NA	TRBJ2-1	TRBV2	CASRPGHLNNEQFF	TGTGCCAGCAGGCCGGGACACCTCAACAATGAGCAGTTCTTC
NA	TRBD2	TRBJ2-2	TRBV3-1	CASGTSRYTGELFF	TGTGCCAGCGGGACTAGCAGATACACCGGGGAGCTGTTTTTT
few	TRBD1	TRBJ1-1	TRBV10-3	CAISSTGDRTEAFF	TGTGCCATCAGTAGTACAGGGGACCGAACTGAAGCTTTCTTT
few	NA	TRBJ2-1	TRBV10-3	CAISESRREQFF	TGTGCCATCAGTGAGTCAAGACGGGAGCAGTTCTTC
NA	TRBD2	TRBJ2-5	TRBV5-1	CASSLGLAGLRYF	TGCGCCAGCAGCTTGGGACTAGCGGGGCTACGGTACTTC
many	TRBD2	TRBJ2-7	TRBV7-2	CASSLYYGLAGGEQYF	TGTGCCAGCAGCTTATACTATGGACTAGCGGGGGGCGAGCAGTACTTC
NA	NA	TRBJ2-3	TRBV6-1	CASSERPPTDTQYF	TGTGCCAGCAGTGAAAGGCCACCCACAGATACGCAGTATTTT
few	NA	TRBJ2-1	TRBV15	CATSRAGRISYNEQFF	TGTGCCACCAGCAGAGCGGGGCGGATCTCCTACAATGAGCAGTTCTTC
NA	TRBD1	TRBJ2-5	TRBV3-1	CASSHRQGAETQYF	TGTGCCAGCAGCCATCGACAGGGGGCTGAGACCCAGTACTTC
few	TRBD1	TRBJ1-5	TRBV7-9	CASSRDRERGGGLQPQHF	TGTGCCAGCAGCCGAGACAGGGAGCGAGGGGGCGGTCTTCAGCCCCAGCATTTT
NA	TRBD1	TRBJ1-2	TRBV29-1	CSSGTGGYGYTF	TGCAGCTCCGGGACAGGGGGCTATGGCTACACCTTC
NA	TRBD2	TRBJ2-3	TRBV11-1	CASSLRRGRTDTQYF	TGTGCCAGCAGCTTACGGCGGGGGAGAACAGATACGCAGTATTTT
NA	TRBD1	TRBJ2-3	TRBV24-1	CATSGGQVADTQYF	TGTGCCACCAGTGGGGGACAGGTCGCAGATACGCAGTATTTT
NA	NA	TRBJ1-3	TRBV5-5	CASSLPFSGNTIYF	TGTGCCAGCAGCTTGCCCTTCTCCGGAAACACCATATATTTT
NA	TRBD1	TRBJ1-4	TRBV28	CASSLGQEIVKLFF	TGTGCCAGCAGTTTGGGACAGGAAATTGTAAAACTGTTTTTT
NA	NA	TRBJ2-5	TRBV5-1	CASSLGTNGETQYF	TGCGCCAGCAGCTTGGGTACTAACGGAGAGACCCAGTACTTC
few	TRBD1	TRBJ1-2	TRBV7-2	CASSFDRDSTYGYTF	TGTGCCAGCAGCTTCGACAGGGACTCCACCTATGGCTACACCTTC
few	NA	TRBJ1-6	TRBV7-8	CASSLVAAQGSPLHF	TGTGCCAGCAGCTTAGTGGCAGCCCAGGGTTCACCCCTCCACTTT
few	NA	TRBJ1-1	TRBV7-9	CASTREMNTEAFF	TGTGCCAGCACCCGGGAGATGAACACTGAAGCTTTCTTT
NA	NA	TRBJ1-5	TRBV6-2/TRBV6-3	CASSTRRKGGSEPQHF	TGTGCCAGCAGTACCAGAAGAAAAGGGGGATCGGAGCCCCAGCATTTT